What follows is one T cell receptor (beta chain) and its context. Its antigen remains unidentified. These data originate in a study of T cell repertoires in cytomegalovirus infection. Study-wide background: It was the public TCR beta signatures that indicated both CMV infection and matching HLA type.

V lost 8 bases to trimming and J lost 0 bases, with 7 bases between them. This CDR3 has 12 residues. CDR1 is SQVTM, CDR2 ANQGSEA, per germline. TCRdb reanalysed the reads using MiXCR and keeps one entry per CDR3 protein. The sample lists approximately 910,000 distinct CDR3 sequences; roughly 30% were seen once. V usage is TRBV29-1 and J usage is TRBJ2-2; D gene unclear. The source is a human donor in good health (CMV status not recorded). Some clones in this sample may be carry-over from other donors' samples. This sample comprised cultured CD8+ T cells from PBMCs, obtained from culture after CMV antigen stimulation. Written as DNA, the CDR3 is TGCAGCCTCGAGGCGAACACCGGGGAGCTGTTTTTT. Translating it yields CSLEANTGELFF.